The clone carrying this T cell receptor (beta chain) showed up just a few times. Its specificity is unknown. The data belong to a study of OX40 agonist ivuxolimab in advanced cancers. Trimming at V came to 5 bases and at J to 5 bases, leaving 4 bases not matched to a gene. Germline values: CDR1 SGHVS, CDR2 FNYEAQ. CDR3 size: 13 residues. Findings and caveats of the study: Normalized expansion of T-cell clones was also low for some nonresponders.

Assay: immunoSEQ multiplex PCR; the TCRdb copy retains only in-frame clones and omits some. The sample carries roughly 45,000 clones, roughly 77% recorded once. The chain is built from TRBV7-6 and TRBJ1-1, with 8 bases aligning to TRBD1. This material consisted of CD4+ or CD8+ T cells sorted from blood, taken in a trial of the OX40 agonist ivuxolimab. The clonotype originates from an adult with an advanced solid tumor such as melanoma, head and neck, liver or kidney cancer. The CDR3 protein is CASSRTGYTEAFF. The CDR3 DNA reads as TGTGCCAGCAGCAGGACAGGGTATACTGAAGCTTTCTTT.